These 8 T cell receptor beta chains were sequenced from one sample in a study of identical twins. TCRdb ran MiXCR on the 5' RACE reads and lists one entry per CDR3 protein. Altogether about 900,000 distinct CDR3 sequences are present, roughly an eighth being singletons, with the ten largest covering around 1.5%. The sample was also reused in another study, on yellow fever vaccine responses in identical twins.

The specimen was PBMCs. The receptors here all came from a woman between 18 and 29 years old in good health.

V is TRBV6-1 and J is TRBJ2-1; D assignment may be TRBD1 or TRBD2 (6 bases each). The germline V and J ends were trimmed by 10 bases and 5 bases, with 21 bases remaining between them. The CDR3 totals 15 residues. The V gene's germline CDR1 is MNHNS and CDR2 SASEGT. The CDR3 DNA sequence: TGTGCCACCCACGGATTTAAGGGGGGAGACAATGAGCAGTTCTTC. Translated: CATHGFKGGDNEQFF.

The chain is built from TRBV28 and TRBJ2-7, with D possibly matching TRBD1 (6 bases). There are 13 residues in the CDR3. Germline loops: CDR1 MDHEN, CDR2 SYDVKM. Trimming removed 6 bases from V and 3 bases from J, with 12 bases in between. In DNA, the CDR3 is TGTGCCAGCAGGCCCGGGACACACTACGAGCAGTACTTC. It codes for CASRPGTHYEQYF.

This clonotype has a count of ten or more. The CDR3 nucleotides read TGTGCCAGCAGCCGCCGACAGGGGAACACCGGGGAGCTGTTTTTT. Amino acids: CASSRRQGNTGELFF. The chain combines TRBV6-1 with TRBJ2-2, with TRBD1 matching 7 bases. This CDR3 contains 15 residues. Germline-derived CDR1 and CDR2 are MNHNS and SASEGT. Trimming cost V 6 bases and J 1 base; bases outside gene matches: 5.

The chain has TRBV7-3 and TRBJ2-7; 10 nucleotides match TRBD2. The length of the CDR3 is 16 residues. Trimming took 1 base from V and 5 from J; bases not matched to a gene: 8. Germline-derived CDR1 and CDR2 are SGHTA and FQGTGA. CDR3 amino acids: CASSLRLAGIPHEQYF. The CDR3 region has the DNA TGTGCCAGCAGCTTAAGACTAGCGGGTATCCCCCACGAGCAGTACTTC.

This sequence joins TRBV6-1 and TRBJ2-1; D is tentatively TRBD1 or TRBD2 (5 bases each). The CDR3 is made up of 15 amino acids. Germline CDR1 and CDR2: MNHNS and SASEGT. V was cut by 6 bases and J by 3 bases, with 15 bases left in between. Here the CDR3 DNA reads TGTGCCAGCAGGAACCGGGACGGTCACTACAATGAGCAGTTCTTC. It specifies CASRNRDGHYNEQFF.

At least ten counts were recorded for this clonotype. J is TRBJ2-7 and V is TRBV5-1; D not resolved. Trimming removed 2 bases at V and 6 bases at J, with 21 bases between. The CDR3 sequence is 16 residues long. CDR1 and CDR2 from the germline V gene are SGHRS and YFSETQ. Here the CDR3 DNA reads TGCGCCAGCAGCTTTCTAAGTGAACCTTCATTAGCCGAGCAGTACTTC. Its protein product is CASSFLSEPSLAEQYF.

This clonotype was seen repeatedly, ten times or more. V usage is TRBV7-3 and J usage is TRBJ2-3; D is perhaps TRBD1 or TRBD2 (5 bases each). CDR1 and CDR2 from the germline V gene are SGHTA and FQGTGA. This CDR3 is built from 13 residues. Between the trimmed V and J ends, which lost 5 bases and 7 bases, there was a span of 13 bases. The CDR3 sequence is CASSPPGTYTQYF. Here the CDR3 DNA reads TGTGCCAGCAGCCCCCCCGGGACGTATACGCAGTATTTT.

This clonotype was observed a few times. The rearrangement joins TRBV9 to TRBJ1-4; perhaps TRBD1 as D (5 bases). This CDR3 region has 15 residues. The V end was cut by 0 bases, the J end by 6 bases, with 12 bases between. Germline V CDR1 and CDR2: SGDLS, YYNGEE. CDR3 bases: TGTGCCAGCAGCGTAGGATCACGAGGGGATGAAAAACTGTTTTTT. As protein: CASSVGSRGDEKLFF.